The 23 T cell receptor beta chains in this list originate from one sample, sequenced in a study of regulatory T cells in long-lasting Graves disease. Sample time point: persistent/refractory GD, antithyroid drugs over 5 years with positive TRAb. Researchers made the TCR library from RNA that was extracted from PBMCs. Through Arm-PCR of CDR3 regions and iRepertoire HTBI primers, TCR beta libraries were built. TCRdb redid the calling of the multiplex PCR reads with MiXCR, one entry per CDR3 protein. The data show 650,000 to 850,000 distinct CDR3 sequences, with 25% to 35% seen just once and about two fifths held by the top ten. The material was peripheral blood mononuclear cells (PBMCs), obtained when the disease was refractory, from a patient treated with antithyroid drugs. The receptors derive from a female donor with Graves disease.

The chain couples TRBV29-1 to TRBJ2-7; 10 nucleotides align to TRBD1. This CDR3 has 14 residues. V dropped 6 bases and J dropped 7; count of bases not matched to a gene: 12. CDR1 and CDR2 from the germline V gene are SQVTM and ANQGSEA. The DNA of the CDR3 is TGCAGCGTCCTTGGGGACAGGGGATACTGGGAGCAGTACTTC. It is translated as CSVLGDRGYWEQYF.

The V and J genes are TRBV10-3 and TRBJ2-7; the D is unclear. CDR3 length equals 12 residues. CDR1 is ENHRY and CDR2 is SYGVKD in the germline V gene. V gave up 7 bases and J gave up 3 bases, with 10 bases separating them. In DNA form, the CDR3 reads TGTGCCATCATGATGGATAACTACGAGCAGTACTTC. Residues: CAIMMDNYEQYF.

This chain links TRBV10-3 with TRBJ2-7; D perhaps matches TRBD2 (5 bases). V was cut by 6 bases and J by 0 bases, with 15 bases left in between. The length of the CDR3 is 15 residues. Germline-derived CDR1 and CDR2 are ENHRY and SYGVKD. CDR3 sequence reads: CAISGLATSSYEQYF. The CDR3 nucleotides are TGTGCCATCAGCGGCTTAGCGACCAGCTCCTACGAGCAGTACTTC.

This clonotype was recorded many times. The chain links TRBV28 to TRBJ1-1; 7 nucleotides match TRBD1. The CDR3 is made up of 15 amino acids. Germline values: CDR1 MDHEN, CDR2 SYDVKM. Trimming removed 6 bases from V and 0 bases from J; junction bases left unmatched: 7. CDR3 amino acids: CASSPRTGVNTEAFF. CDR3 coding DNA: TGTGCCAGCAGCCCAAGGACAGGCGTGAACACTGAAGCTTTCTTT.

This clonotype was recorded at least ten times. CDR3 loop: CASSETWGGNQPQHF. In nucleotides, the CDR3 is TGTGCCAGCAGTGAAACTTGGGGTGGCAATCAGCCCCAGCATTTT. The chain links TRBV6-1 to TRBJ1-5, with D uncertain. Germline CDR1 reads MNHNS; CDR2 reads SASEGT. The V end was cut by 2 bases, the J end by 2 bases, with 10 bases between. The CDR3 extends over 15 amino acids.

The chain couples TRBV19 to TRBJ2-7; the D gene is possibly TRBD2 (6 bases). CDR1 and CDR2 (germline): LNHDA, SQIVND (reference sequence). The CDR3 sequence is 14 residues long. Deletions cut 10 bases from V and 0 bases from J, with 16 bases between. This chain's CDR3 is CATSGTWGSYEQYF. CDR3 sequence (DNA): TGTGCCACCTCTGGGACTTGGGGCTCCTACGAGCAGTACTTC.

The chain couples TRBV2 to TRBJ1-5; D perhaps matches TRBD1 (5 bases). The CDR3 is made up of 14 amino acids. The V and J ends lost 6 bases and 5 bases respectively, with 14 bases between them. Germline CDR1 SNHLY, CDR2 FYNNEI. CDR3 nucleotide sequence: TGTGCCAGCAGGGGGGGGATCAACCATCAGCCCCAGCATTTT. Translation gives CASRGGINHQPQHF.

The sample holds a few counts of this clonotype. This chain joins TRBV28 and TRBJ1-2; maybe TRBD1 (6 bases). CDR1 MDHEN and CDR2 SYDVKM come from the germline V gene. V gave up 1 base and J gave up 2 bases, with 14 bases separating them. The CDR3 is 16 amino acids. The CDR3 sequence: CASSLSYRTANYGYTF. CDR3 DNA sequence: TGTGCCAGCAGTTTATCGTATCGGACAGCCAACTATGGCTACACCTTC.

This clonotype occurred many times. The chain is built from TRBV6-5 and TRBJ1-1; unclear D gene. The CDR3 spans 14 residues. V lost 0 bases and J lost 4, with 9 bases in between. From germline, CDR1 is MNHEY and CDR2 SVGAGI. The CDR3 DNA follows: TGTGCCAGCAGTTACTCGGAGCGAGGCACTGAAGCTTTCTTT. Its translation: CASSYSERGTEAFF.

This clonotype was counted only a few times. This chain uses TRBV20-1 with TRBJ2-7; 7 nucleotides align to TRBD1. The CDR3 runs 15 residues. Germline V CDR1 and CDR2: DFQATT, SNEGSKA (reference sequence). V was clipped by 5 bases and J by 2 bases; unmatched bases: 12. As DNA, the CDR3 is TGCAGTGCTTTTAACAGGGGAAAATCGGCCTACGAGCAGTACTTC. Protein sequence: CSAFNRGKSAYEQYF.

As regards this clonotype: Relative to the germline gene, one junction end is altered; a read error may explain this. V is TRBV5-6 and J is TRBJ2-7, with a tentative D call TRBD1 (5 bases). This CDR3 contains 11 residues. CDR1 and CDR2 from the germline V gene are SGHDT and YYEEEE. The CDR3 here is CASSLSTDRWF. The CDR3 DNA sequence: TGTGCCAGCAGCTTGTCGACAGACCGGTGGTTC.

The rearrangement joins TRBV15 to TRBJ2-2; TRBD1 or TRBD2 may be the D gene (7 bases each). Between the trimmed V and J ends, which lost 5 bases and 5 bases, there was a span of 15 bases. This CDR3 spans 15 amino acids. The V gene's germline CDR1 is LNHNV and CDR2 YYDKDF (reference sequence). The CDR3 coding sequence is TGTGCCACCAGCCGACCAGGGGGGGCGACCGGGGAGCTGTTTTTT. Its translation: CATSRPGGATGELFF.

This clonotype was seen only once. The rearrangement uses TRBV6-7 and TRBJ2-7; 10 positions match TRBD1. TRBV6-7 is reported as an ORF; its role is uncertain. CDR3 size: 18 residues. V shed 0 bases and J 6 bases; nucleotides not matched to a gene: 14. The CDR3 nucleotides are TGTGCCAGCAGTTACTCTAAGCCATCGGGACAGGGGTTCCGCGAGCAGTACTTC. This sequence encodes CASSYSKPSGQGFREQYF.

This clonotype was seen more than once but under ten times. This chain joins TRBV11-2 and TRBJ2-7; D might be TRBD1 or TRBD2, each matching 5 bases. The CDR3 is made up of 15 amino acids. Looked up from germline, CDR1 is SGHAT and CDR2 is FQNNGV. V lost 2 bases to trimming and J lost 3 bases, with 14 bases between them. CDR3 amino acids: CASSLNRDGNYEQYF. CDR3 DNA: TGTGCCAGCAGCTTAAACCGGGACGGAAACTACGAGCAGTACTTC.

This clonotype has only a few counts. The chain couples TRBV19 to TRBJ1-1; weak D call: TRBD1 (5 bases). Germline V gene lookup returns CDR1 LNHDA and CDR2 SQIVND (reference sequence). Trimming took 4 bases from V and 3 from J, leaving 15 bases between them. The CDR3 is 15 amino acids. The CDR3 DNA follows: TGTGCCAGTAGTAAGGGTTGGGAGGGGCACACTGAAGCTTTCTTT. This codes for CASSKGWEGHTEAFF.

This chain joins TRBV28 and TRBJ2-7; 9 positions match TRBD2. V trimming: 4 bases; J trimming: 5 bases; junction bases outside the gene matches: 9. Germline loops: CDR1 MDHEN, CDR2 SYDVKM. CDR3 size: 15 residues. The CDR3 nucleotides read TGTGCCAGCAGTTCTAGCGGGGAGCCCCCGGACGAGCAGTACTTC. Its protein product is CASSSSGEPPDEQYF.

This clonotype was seen a few times. J is TRBJ1-5 and V is TRBV7-2; a possible D gene is TRBD1 (5 bases). The V end was cut by 5 bases, the J end by 6 bases, with 14 bases between. The CDR3 totals 14 residues. CDR1 is SGHTA, CDR2 FQGNSA, per germline. The CDR3 DNA follows: TGTGCCAGCAGCCTGGACACGAGGGGTCAGCCCCAGCATTTT. This encodes CASSLDTRGQPQHF.

This clonotype appeared a single time. A much larger clone differs by one base, so this may be a read error. This sequence joins TRBV11-2 and TRBJ1-1; no clear D gene. Germline V CDR1 and CDR2: SGHAT, FQNNGV. The CDR3 has 11 amino acids. As DNA, the CDR3 is TGTGCCAGCAGCTTAGCATCCGAAGCTTCCTTT. Translated: CASSLASEASF.

This clonotype was found a few times. The chain recombines TRBV2 with TRBJ1-6; D is undetermined. In germline, CDR1 is SNHLY, CDR2 FYNNEI. V was shortened by 5 bases and J by 9 bases, with 14 bases between the two germline ends. There are 14 residues in the CDR3. The CDR3 bases are TGTGCCAGCAGTTTACAGAACGCTGGTTCACCCCTCCACTTT. It codes for CASSLQNAGSPLHF.

J is TRBJ1-6 and V is TRBV7-9; 7 bases match TRBD1. Germline V gene lookup returns CDR1 SEHNR and CDR2 FQNEAQ (reference sequence). The junction had 4 bases not matched to a gene; V was cut back by 3 bases and J by 5 bases. The length of the CDR3 is 15 residues. CDR3 sequence: CASSFSGTDNSPLHF. As DNA, the CDR3 is TGTGCCAGCAGCTTTTCCGGGACAGATAATTCACCCCTCCACTTT.

In its sample, this clonotype was seen a few times. This rearrangement joins TRBV7-7 to TRBJ2-2; D possibly corresponds to TRBD2 (7 bases). The V and J ends lost 4 bases and 4 bases respectively, with 13 bases between them. Germline loops: CDR1 SSHAT, CDR2 FNYEAQ (reference sequence). CDR3 length equals 15 residues. CDR3 sequence reads: CASSSAGGLTGELFF. In DNA, the CDR3 is TGTGCCAGCAGCTCGGCCGGGGGGCTCACCGGGGAGCTGTTTTTT. The full variable domain, its missing parts supplied by reference TRBV7-7 and TRBJ2-2, is GAGVSQSPRYKVTKRGQDVTLRCDPISSHATLYWYQQALGQGPEFLTYFNYEAQPDKSGLPSDRFSAERPEGSISTLTIQRTEQRDSAMYRCASSSAGGLTGELFFGEGSRLTVL.

A single count supports this clonotype. The J gene is TRBJ2-2, the V gene TRBV19; TRBD2 matches 12 bases. The CDR3 runs 16 residues. Germline CDR1 reads LNHDA; CDR2 reads SQIVND (reference sequence). The V segment lost 5 bases and the J segment 7 bases; nucleotides outside the gene matches: 8. The CDR3 region has the DNA TGTGCCAGTAGTCCCCGGACTAGCGGGATGAACGGGGAGCTGTTTTTT. Residues: CASSPRTSGMNGELFF.

This clonotype appeared a few times. This chain joins TRBV29-1 and TRBJ2-7; D may match TRBD1 or TRBD2 (5 bases each). Between the trimmed V and J ends, which lost 2 bases and 3 bases, there was a span of 17 bases. This CDR3 contains 15 residues. Germline CDR1 is SQVTM and CDR2 is ANQGSEA. CDR3 bases: TGCAGCGTTGAATTTCCGGGGCGCAGGAACTACGAGCAGTACTTC. The encoded protein is CSVEFPGRRNYEQYF.